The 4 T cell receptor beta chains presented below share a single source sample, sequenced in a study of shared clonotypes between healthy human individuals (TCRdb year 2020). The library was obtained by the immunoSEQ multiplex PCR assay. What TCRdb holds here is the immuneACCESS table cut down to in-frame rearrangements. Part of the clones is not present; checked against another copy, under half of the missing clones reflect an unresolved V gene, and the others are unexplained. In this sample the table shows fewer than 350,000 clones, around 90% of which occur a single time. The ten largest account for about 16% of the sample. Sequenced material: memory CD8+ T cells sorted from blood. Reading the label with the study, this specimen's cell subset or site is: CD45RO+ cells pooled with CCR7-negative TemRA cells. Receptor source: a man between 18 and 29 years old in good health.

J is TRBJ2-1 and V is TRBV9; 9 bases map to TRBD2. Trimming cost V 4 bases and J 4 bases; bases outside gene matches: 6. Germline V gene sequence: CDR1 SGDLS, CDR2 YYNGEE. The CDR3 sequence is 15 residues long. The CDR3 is CASSPPSGAYNEQFF. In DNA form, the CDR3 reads TGTGCCAGCAGCCCGCCTAGCGGGGCGTACAATGAGCAGTTCTTC.

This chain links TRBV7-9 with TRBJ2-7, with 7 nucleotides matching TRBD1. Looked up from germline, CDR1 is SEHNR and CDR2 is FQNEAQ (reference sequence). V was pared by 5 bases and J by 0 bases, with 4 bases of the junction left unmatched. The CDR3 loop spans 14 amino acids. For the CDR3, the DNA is TGTGCCAGCAGCGGGACAGAGAGCTCCTACGAGCAGTACTTC. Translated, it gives CASSGTESSYEQYF.

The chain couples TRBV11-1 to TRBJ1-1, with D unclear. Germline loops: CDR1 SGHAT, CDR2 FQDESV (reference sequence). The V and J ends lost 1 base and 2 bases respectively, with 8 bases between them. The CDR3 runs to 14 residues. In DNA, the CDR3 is TGTGCCAGCAGCTTAGAGGGTGCTAACACTGAAGCTTTCTTT. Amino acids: CASSLEGANTEAFF.

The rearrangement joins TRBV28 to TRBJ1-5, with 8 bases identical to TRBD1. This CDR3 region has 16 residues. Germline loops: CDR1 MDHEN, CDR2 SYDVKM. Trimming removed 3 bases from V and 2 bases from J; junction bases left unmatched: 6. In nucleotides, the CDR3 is TGTGCCAGCAGTTTTTACCCGACAGGGGGCAATCAGCCCCAGCATTTT. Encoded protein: CASSFYPTGGNQPQHF.